This TCR beta chain was profiled in a study of cytomegalovirus exposure and HLA in healthy donors. The study's findings and limits: Researchers had no immune exposure information except CMV serostatus available. Reported performance of the classifier showed diagnosis of cytomegalovirus status with high specificity and sensitivity.

Details on this clone: The antigen is undetermined.

V shed 4 bases, J shed 0 bases, and the junction held 7 bases outside the gene matches. Germline CDR1 reads SGDLS; CDR2 reads YYNGEE. This CDR3 has 16 residues. Amplification used 60 Vbeta primers and 13 Jbeta primers. Data came from immunoSEQ multiplex PCR; TCRdb stores just in-frame clones and leaves some out. The table for this sample gives about 67,000 clones. The chain combines TRBV9 with TRBJ1-3; 7 bases fit TRBD1. Sample: PBMCs. The receptor's source is a woman aged 30 to 39 in good health and CMV-seronegative. The CDR3 bases are TGTGCCAGCAGCAATCGACAGGGCCACTCTGGAAACACCATATATTTT. Its protein is CASSNRQGHSGNTIYF. Variable domain in full (rest from reference TRBV9 and TRBJ1-3): DSGVTQTPKHLITATGQRVTLRCSPRSGDLSVYWYQQSLDQGLQFLIQYYNGEERAKGNILERFSAQQFPDLHSELNLSSLELGDSALYFCASSNRQGHSGNTIYFGEGSWLTVV.